This T cell receptor beta chain was sequenced for a study of monozygotic twins with inflammatory bowel disease. The authors used approximately 3.5 ug of total RNA per TCR library. TCRalpha and TCRbeta cDNA went through nested PCRs of approximately 16 and 9 cycles, two in total. TCRdb reworked the 5' RACE reads into one entry per CDR3 protein, no DNA. This table holds more than 300,000 distinct CDR3 sequences. The sequenced sample was blood. This clonotype was obtained from a human donor with ulcerative colitis or Crohn's disease, or a healthy co-twin of an affected twin (not recorded which).

CDR3 protein: CASSLAVYTDTQYF. The chain is built from TRBV5-1 and TRBJ2-3. Germline CDR1 reads SGHRS; CDR2 reads YFSETQ. This CDR3 is built from 14 residues. Combining the CDR3 with reference TRBV5-1 and TRBJ2-3 gives the whole variable domain KAGVTQTPRYLIKTRGQQVTLSCSPISGHRSVSWYQQTPGQGLQFLFEYFSETQRNKGNFPGRFSGRQFSNSRSEMNVSTLELGDSALYLCASSLAVYTDTQYFGPGTRLTVL.